This T cell receptor (beta chain) was recovered during a study of shared clonotypes between healthy human individuals. Some clones are missing from TCRdb's copy, which holds only in-frame ones; the method was immunoSEQ multiplex PCR. This repertoire shows some 2,500,000 clones, roughly 92% found once; its top ten account for 0.37%. The ends were cut back, 2 bases at V and 4 bases at J, with 9 bases in the middle. This CDR3 comprises 14 residues. Germline CDR1 SNHLY, CDR2 FYNNEI. The sample was naive CD4+ T cells from PBMCs. Subset defined: CD45RA+ positively selected. This chain links TRBV2 with TRBJ2-1; D uncertain. This clonotype was sampled from a man younger than 35 in good health. Some clones in this sample may be carry-over from other donors' samples. The CDR3 DNA is TGTGCCAGCAGTGAAAACCCCCAGTACAATGAGCAGTTCTTC. As protein: CASSENPQYNEQFF. The full variable domain, its missing parts supplied by reference TRBV2 and TRBJ2-1, is EPEVTQTPSHQVTQMGQEVILRCVPISNHLYFYWYRQILGQKVEFLVSFYNNEISEKSEIFDDQFSVERPDGSNFTLKIRSTKLEDSAMYFCASSENPQYNEQFFGPGTRLTVL.